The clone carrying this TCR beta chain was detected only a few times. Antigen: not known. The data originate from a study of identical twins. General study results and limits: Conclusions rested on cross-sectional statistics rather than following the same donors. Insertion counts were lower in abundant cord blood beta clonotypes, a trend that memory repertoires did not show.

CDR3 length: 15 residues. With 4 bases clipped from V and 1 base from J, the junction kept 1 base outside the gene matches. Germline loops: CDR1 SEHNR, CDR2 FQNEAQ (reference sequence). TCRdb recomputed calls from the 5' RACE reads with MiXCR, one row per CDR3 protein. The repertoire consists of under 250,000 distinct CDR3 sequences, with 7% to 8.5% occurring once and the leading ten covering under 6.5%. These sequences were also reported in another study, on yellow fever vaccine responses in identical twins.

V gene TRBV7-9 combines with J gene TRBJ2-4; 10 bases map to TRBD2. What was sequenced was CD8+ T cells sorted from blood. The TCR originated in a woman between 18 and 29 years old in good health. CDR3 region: CASSSAGGAKNIQYF. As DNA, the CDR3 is TGTGCCAGCAGCTCAGCGGGGGGGGCCAAAAACATTCAGTACTTC. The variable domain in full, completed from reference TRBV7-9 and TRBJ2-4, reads DTGVSQNPRHKITKRGQNVTFRCDPISEHNRLYWYRQTLGQGPEFLTYFQNEAQLEKSRLLSDRFSAERPKGSFSTLEIQRTEQGDSAMYLCASSSAGGAKNIQYFGAGTRLSVL.